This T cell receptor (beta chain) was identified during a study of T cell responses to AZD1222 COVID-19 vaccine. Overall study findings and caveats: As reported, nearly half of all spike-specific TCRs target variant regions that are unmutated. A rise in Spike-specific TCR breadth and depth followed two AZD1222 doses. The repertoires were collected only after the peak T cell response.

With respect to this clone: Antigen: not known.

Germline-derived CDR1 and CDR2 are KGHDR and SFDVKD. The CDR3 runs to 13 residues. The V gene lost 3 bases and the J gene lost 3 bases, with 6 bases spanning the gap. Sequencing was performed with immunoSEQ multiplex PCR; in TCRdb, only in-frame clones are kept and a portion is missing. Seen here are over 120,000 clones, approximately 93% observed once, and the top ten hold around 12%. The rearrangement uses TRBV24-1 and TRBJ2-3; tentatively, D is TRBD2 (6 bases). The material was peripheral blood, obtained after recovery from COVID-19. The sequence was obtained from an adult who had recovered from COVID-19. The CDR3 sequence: CATSDGGTDTQYF. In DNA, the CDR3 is TGTGCCACCAGTGATGGGGGGACAGATACGCAGTATTTT.